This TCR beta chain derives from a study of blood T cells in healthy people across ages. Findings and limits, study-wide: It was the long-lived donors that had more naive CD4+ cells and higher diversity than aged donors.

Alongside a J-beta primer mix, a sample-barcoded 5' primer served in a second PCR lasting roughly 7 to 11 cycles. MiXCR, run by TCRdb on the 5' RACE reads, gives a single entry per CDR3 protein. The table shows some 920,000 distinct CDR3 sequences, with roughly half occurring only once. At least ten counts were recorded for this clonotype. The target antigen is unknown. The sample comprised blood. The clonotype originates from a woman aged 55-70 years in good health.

CDR3 nucleotide sequence: TGCAGTGCTCCCACGCGTCAAGGGTCGAATGAGCAGTTCTTC. As protein: CSAPTRQGSNEQFF. The chain couples TRBV20-1 to TRBJ2-1; D is undetermined. The V end was cut by 5 bases, the J end by 7 bases, with 18 bases between. Per germline, CDR1 DFQATT and CDR2 SNEGSKA (reference sequence). The CDR3 covers 14 residues.